This TCR beta chain was documented in a study of esophageal squamous cell carcinoma tumors (dated by TCRdb to the early 2020s). Broadly, across the study: Principal component analysis with K-means clustering of immunohistochemical values for T-cell and checkpoint markers was used to divide patients into immuno relation high and low groups. The approximately 11 cases yielded approximately 1.7 million total TCRalpha reads and around 1.4 million total TCRbeta reads, and approximately 32,000 and 35,000 of those reads, respectively, were unique. The study aimed to assess TCR repertoire diversity and shared TCR repertoires of T cells within the tumor environment of esophageal squamous cell carcinoma. The wider cohort comprised about 52 surgically treated esophageal squamous cell carcinoma patients in Japan, with approximately 21 high and around 30 low immuno relation cases. TCR sequencing covered some ten patients: five randomly selected high immuno relation cases and five background-matched low immuno relation cases. Study-level results and caveats: Around 27 TRAV|TRAJ and over 20 TRBV|TRBJ combinations appeared shared among high immuno relation cases, including TRAV13-1|TRAJ22 and TRBV7-9|TRBJ2-7. Because TCRalphabeta repertoire variation was large, shared V|J recombination candidates may have been selected by chance. Only a few cases were included in the TCR repertoire analysis, and no investigation at the CDR3 clonotype level was performed. Of the approximately 11 cases, three showed one dominant TCRalpha VJ recombination along with apparently reduced TCRalpha diversity. No difference in total TCR repertoire counts was observed between groups, whereas significant repertoire counts were found to be higher in the high immuno relation group. Because TCRalpha and TCRbeta chains were sequenced separately, chain pairing and recognized antigens remained unknown.

Here V drops 0 bases and J drops 4 bases, and the junction holds 3 bases not matched to any gene. The CDR3 has 15 amino acids, counting the end cysteine and phenylalanine. Only CDR3 DNA remains: 45 bases, in frame from the first base. Based on the germline V gene, the CDR1 and CDR2 sequences are MGHRA and YSYEKL. Enrollment excluded patients who had received neoadjuvant chemotherapy or who had no clinical information. The TCR-sequenced cases shown were male and underwent subtotal esophagectomy with 2- or 3-field lymphadenectomy. No T-cell sorting was done; instead, RNA was pulled from bulk tumor tissue sections using a Qiagen AllPrep kit. Until RNA extraction, small sections of tumor tissue removed at surgery were kept in RNAlater reagent at -80 degrees C. In regard to this clonotype: The antigen this receptor binds is unknown. No base-level quality is on record; no much larger clone is a single base apart.

Receptor amplification or capture employed 5' RACE. A PCR using KAPA HiFi with TCRalpha or TCRbeta constant-region primers and a P20EA primer was followed by a nested second PCR with CA2 or CB2. TCR genes were amplified by unbiased adaptor ligation RT-PCR, with reverse transcription by Superscript III and a polyT18-containing BSL-18E primer. After second-strand synthesis and blunting, the P10EA/P20EA adaptor was ligated to the cDNA 5' end, followed by NotI digestion. Both the first and second PCRs consisted of around 18 cycles of 98 degrees C for 20 s, 65 degrees C for 30 s and 72 degrees C for 1 min. Amplicons were indexed with the Nextera XT Index kit v2 Set A, pooled equimolarly and quantified on a Qubit 2.0 Fluorometer. For sequencing, the Illumina MiSeq platform generated 2x300 bp paired-end reads. The original pipeline was this. Repertoire Genesis software ver.1.0 assigned each read to V and J genes according to the highest identity with IMGT reference sequences. CDR3 was defined from Cys104 to Phe118 plus Gly119 and translated, and unique sequence reads were defined by distinct V, J and CDR3 amino acids. Shared V|J combinations were selected as significant in both a Fisher's exact test in edgeR and a Mann Whitney U test. Repertoire dissimilarity index was computed with the R rdi package after removing singletons and bootstrapping 500 repertoire combinations. TCRdb passed the public sequencing reads through fastp at Q25 and MiXCR, retaining productive beta sequences. Each CDR3 protein gets just one entry, which takes the most common genes and DNA from the rows behind it. These V and J calls rely on TCRdb rather than the paper's analysis. This sample has 1,000 to 1,500 distinct CDR3 sequences in its table, and approximately 13% of those were observed once. The ten largest clones take up 31% of the sample.

This chain is built from TRBV4-1 and TRBJ1-2, and 9 junctional nucleotides match TRBD1. The source of this sequence is a man aged 50 to 80 with esophageal squamous cell carcinoma. The sample was tumor tissue. CDR3 reads: CASSQEGTGIYGYTF. The nucleotide sequence reads as follows: TGCGCCAGCAGCCAAGAAGGGACAGGGATCTATGGCTACACCTTC.